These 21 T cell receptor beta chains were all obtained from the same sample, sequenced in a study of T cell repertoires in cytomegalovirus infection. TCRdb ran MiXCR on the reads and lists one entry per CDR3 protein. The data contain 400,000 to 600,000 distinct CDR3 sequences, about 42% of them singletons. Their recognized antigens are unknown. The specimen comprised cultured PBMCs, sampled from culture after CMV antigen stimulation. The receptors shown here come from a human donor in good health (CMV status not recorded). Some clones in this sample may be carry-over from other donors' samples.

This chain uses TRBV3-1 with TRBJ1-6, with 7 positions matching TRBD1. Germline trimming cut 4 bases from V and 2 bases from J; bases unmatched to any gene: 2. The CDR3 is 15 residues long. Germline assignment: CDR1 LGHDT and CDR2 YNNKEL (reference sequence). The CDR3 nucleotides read TGTGCCAGCAGCCGGCAGGGGGCCTATAATTCACCCCTCCACTTT. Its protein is CASSRQGAYNSPLHF.

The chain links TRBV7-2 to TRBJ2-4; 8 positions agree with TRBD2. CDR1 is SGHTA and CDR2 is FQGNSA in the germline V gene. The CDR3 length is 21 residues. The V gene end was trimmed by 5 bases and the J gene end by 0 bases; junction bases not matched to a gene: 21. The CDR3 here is CASSPSQFRGSGRGAKNIQYF. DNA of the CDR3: TGTGCCAGCAGCCCCTCCCAGTTTCGCGGGAGCGGGAGAGGAGCCAAAAACATTCAGTACTTC.

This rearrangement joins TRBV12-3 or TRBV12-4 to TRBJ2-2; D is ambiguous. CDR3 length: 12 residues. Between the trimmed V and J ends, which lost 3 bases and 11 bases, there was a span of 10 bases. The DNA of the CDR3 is TGTGCCAGCAGTTTGGGTCCGTTAGAGCTGTTTTTT. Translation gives CASSLGPLELFF.

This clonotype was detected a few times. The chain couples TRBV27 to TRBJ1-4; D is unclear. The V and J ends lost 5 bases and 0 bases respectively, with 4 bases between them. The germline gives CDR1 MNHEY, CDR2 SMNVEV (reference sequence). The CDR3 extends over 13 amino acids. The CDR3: CASSIATNEKLFF. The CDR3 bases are TGTGCCAGCAGTATTGCAACTAATGAAAAACTGTTTTTT.

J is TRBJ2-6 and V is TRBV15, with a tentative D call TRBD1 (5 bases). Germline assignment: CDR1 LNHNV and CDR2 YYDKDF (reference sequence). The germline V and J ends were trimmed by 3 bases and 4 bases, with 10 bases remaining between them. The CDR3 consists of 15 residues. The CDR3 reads CATSSQGSGANVLTF. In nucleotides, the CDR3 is TGTGCCACCAGCAGTCAGGGTTCCGGGGCCAACGTCCTGACTTTC.

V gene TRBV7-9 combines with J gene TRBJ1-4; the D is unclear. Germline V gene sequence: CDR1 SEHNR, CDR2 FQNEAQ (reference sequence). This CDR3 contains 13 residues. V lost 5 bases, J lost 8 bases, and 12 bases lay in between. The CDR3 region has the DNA TGTGCCAGCAGCGCAAGGATGGGCGAAAAACTGTTTTTT. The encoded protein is CASSARMGEKLFF.

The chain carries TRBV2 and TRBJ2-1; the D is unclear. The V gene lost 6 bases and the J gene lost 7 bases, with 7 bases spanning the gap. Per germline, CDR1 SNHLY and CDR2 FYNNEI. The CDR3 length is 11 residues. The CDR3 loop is CASRSQNEQFF. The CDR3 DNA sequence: TGTGCCAGCAGGAGTCAAAATGAGCAGTTCTTC.

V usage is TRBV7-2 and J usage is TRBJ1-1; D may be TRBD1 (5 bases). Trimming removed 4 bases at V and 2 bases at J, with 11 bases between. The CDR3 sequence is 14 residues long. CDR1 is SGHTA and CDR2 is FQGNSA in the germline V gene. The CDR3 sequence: CASSSSTANTEAFF. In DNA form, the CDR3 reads TGTGCCAGCAGCTCTTCGACAGCAAACACTGAAGCTTTCTTT.

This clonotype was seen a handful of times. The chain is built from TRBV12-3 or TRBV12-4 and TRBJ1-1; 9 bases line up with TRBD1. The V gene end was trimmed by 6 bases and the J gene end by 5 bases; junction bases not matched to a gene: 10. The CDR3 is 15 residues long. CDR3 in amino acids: CASSPHRGRGTEAFF. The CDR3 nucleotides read TGTGCCAGCAGCCCCCACAGGGGGCGGGGTACTGAAGCTTTCTTT.

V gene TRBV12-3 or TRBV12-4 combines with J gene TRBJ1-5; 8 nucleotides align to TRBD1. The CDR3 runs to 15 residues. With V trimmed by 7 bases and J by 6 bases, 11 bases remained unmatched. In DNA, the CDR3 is TGTGCCAGCACTAAATCAGGACAGGGTTCTCAGCCCCAGCATTTT. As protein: CASTKSGQGSQPQHF.

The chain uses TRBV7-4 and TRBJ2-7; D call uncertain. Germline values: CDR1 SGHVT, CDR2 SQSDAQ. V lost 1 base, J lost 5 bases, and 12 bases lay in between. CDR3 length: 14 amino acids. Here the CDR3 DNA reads TGTGCCAGCAGCTTAGATCTAGGTTACGACGAGCAGTACTTC. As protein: CASSLDLGYDEQYF.

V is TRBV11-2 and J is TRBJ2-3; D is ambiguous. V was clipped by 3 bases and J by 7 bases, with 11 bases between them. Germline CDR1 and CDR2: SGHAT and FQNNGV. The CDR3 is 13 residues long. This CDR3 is CASSLSVGNTQYF. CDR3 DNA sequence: TGTGCCAGCAGCTTGTCGGTGGGGAATACGCAGTATTTT.

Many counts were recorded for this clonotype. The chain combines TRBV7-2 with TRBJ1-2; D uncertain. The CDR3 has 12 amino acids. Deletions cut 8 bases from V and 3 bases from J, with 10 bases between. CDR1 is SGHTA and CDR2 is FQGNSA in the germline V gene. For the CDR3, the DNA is TGTGCCAGCGAAGGGTTGGACTATGGCTACACCTTC. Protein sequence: CASEGLDYGYTF. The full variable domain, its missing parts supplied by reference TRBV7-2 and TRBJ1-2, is GAGVSQSPSNKVTEKGKDVELRCDPISGHTALYWYRQSLGQGLEFLIYFQGNSAPDKSGLPSDRFSAERTGGSVSTLTIQRTQQEDSAVYLCASEGLDYGYTFGSGTRLTVV.

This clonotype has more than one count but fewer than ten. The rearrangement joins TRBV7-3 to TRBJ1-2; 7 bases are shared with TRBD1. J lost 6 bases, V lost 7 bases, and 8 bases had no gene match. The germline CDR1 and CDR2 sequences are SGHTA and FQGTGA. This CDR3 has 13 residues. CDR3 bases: TGTGCCAGCACCCTTGGACAGGTCAATGGCTACACCTTC. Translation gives CASTLGQVNGYTF.

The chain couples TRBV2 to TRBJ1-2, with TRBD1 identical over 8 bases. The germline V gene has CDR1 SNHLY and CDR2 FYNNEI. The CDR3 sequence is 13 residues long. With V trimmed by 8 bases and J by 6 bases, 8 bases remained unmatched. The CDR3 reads CASQDRVIDGYTF. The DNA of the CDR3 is TGTGCCAGCCAGGACAGGGTAATTGATGGCTACACCTTC.

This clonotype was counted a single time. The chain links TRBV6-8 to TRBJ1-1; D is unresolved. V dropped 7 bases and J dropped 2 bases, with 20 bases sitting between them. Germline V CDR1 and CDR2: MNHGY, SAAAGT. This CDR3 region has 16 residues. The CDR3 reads CASTPRTRQANTEAFF. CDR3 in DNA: TGTGCCAGCACCCCGCGGACTCGGCAGGCAAACACTGAAGCTTTCTTT.

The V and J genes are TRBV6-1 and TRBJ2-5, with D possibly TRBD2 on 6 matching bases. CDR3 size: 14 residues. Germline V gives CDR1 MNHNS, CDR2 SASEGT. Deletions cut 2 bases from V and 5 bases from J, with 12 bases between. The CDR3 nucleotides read TGTGCCAGCAGTGAAAGGAGGGGTTGGGAGACCCAGTACTTC. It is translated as CASSERRGWETQYF.

The CDR3 here is CASSLAAGALAAPAMRQFF. The DNA for the CDR3 is TGCGCCAGCAGCTTGGCGGCGGGGGCGCTCGCTGCCCCTGCAATGAGGCAGTTCTTC. V usage is TRBV5-1 and J usage is TRBJ2-1, with D maybe TRBD2 (7 bases). Germline V gene data show CDR1 as SGHRS and CDR2 as YFSETQ. The CDR3 contains 19 residues. Trimming cost V 0 bases and J 12 bases, with 31 bases left between them.

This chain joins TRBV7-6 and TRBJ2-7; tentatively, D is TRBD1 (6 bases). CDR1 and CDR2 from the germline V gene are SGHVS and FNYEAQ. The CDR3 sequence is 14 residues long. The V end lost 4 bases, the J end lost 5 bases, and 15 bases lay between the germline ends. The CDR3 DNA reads TGTGCCAGCAGCTCACATCAAACAGGGAACGAGCAGTACTTC. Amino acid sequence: CASSSHQTGNEQYF.

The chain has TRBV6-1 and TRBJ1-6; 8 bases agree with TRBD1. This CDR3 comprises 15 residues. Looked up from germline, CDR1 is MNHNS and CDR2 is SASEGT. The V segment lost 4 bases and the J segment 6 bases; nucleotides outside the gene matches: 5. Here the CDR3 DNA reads TGTGCCAGCAGTGGGTGGACAGGGACTAATTCACCCCTCCACTTT. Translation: CASSGWTGTNSPLHF.

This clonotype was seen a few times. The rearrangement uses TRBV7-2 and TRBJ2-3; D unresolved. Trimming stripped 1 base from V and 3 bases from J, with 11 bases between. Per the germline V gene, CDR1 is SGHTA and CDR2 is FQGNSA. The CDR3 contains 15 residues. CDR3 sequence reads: CASSLGRTSTDTQYF. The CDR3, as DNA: TGTGCCAGCAGCTTAGGTCGGACGTCGACAGATACGCAGTATTTT.